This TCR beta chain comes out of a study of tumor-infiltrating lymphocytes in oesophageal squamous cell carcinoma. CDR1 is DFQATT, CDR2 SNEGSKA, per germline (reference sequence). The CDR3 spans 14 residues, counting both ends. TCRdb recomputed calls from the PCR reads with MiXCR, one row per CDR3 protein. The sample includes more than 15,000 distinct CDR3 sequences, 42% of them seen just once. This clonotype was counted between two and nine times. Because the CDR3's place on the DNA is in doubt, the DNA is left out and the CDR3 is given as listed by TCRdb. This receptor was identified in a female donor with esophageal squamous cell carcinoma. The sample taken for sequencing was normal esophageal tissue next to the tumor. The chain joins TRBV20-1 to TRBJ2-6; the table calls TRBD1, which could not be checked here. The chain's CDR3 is CSARRQGLWLHLRF.